Below, 32 T cell receptor beta chains from the same sample are listed, as sequenced in a study of shared clonotypes between healthy human individuals. Some clones are missing from TCRdb's copy, which holds only in-frame ones; the method was immunoSEQ multiplex PCR. The data show about 680,000 clones, with around two thirds seen just once and about 1.8% held by the top ten. The source material was memory CD4+ T cells sorted from blood. The subset here: CD45RA-negative fraction. The receptors derive from a woman younger than 45 in good health.

This clone was picked up one time. The chain combines TRBV5-5 with TRBJ2-3; no firm D call. Germline-derived CDR1 and CDR2 are SGHKS and YYEKEE (reference sequence). Trimming cost V 0 bases and J 4 bases, with 15 bases left between them. The CDR3 sequence is 16 residues long. Here the CDR3 reads CASSLVGGVSADTQYF. The DNA of the CDR3 is TGTGCCAGCAGCTTGGTGGGTGGGGTTTCGGCAGATACGCAGTATTTT.

V gene TRBV25-1 combines with J gene TRBJ2-1; 9 nucleotides match TRBD1. The ends lost 3 bases at V and 0 bases at J; junction bases unmatched: 6. Germline V gives CDR1 MGHDK, CDR2 SYGVNS. This CDR3 comprises 17 residues. The CDR3 DNA sequence: TGTGCCAGCAGTGACTCCGGGACAGGGAACTCCTACAATGAGCAGTTCTTC. Its translation: CASSDSGTGNSYNEQFF.

J is TRBJ2-5 and V is TRBV27; 12 bases line up with TRBD1. V shed 4 bases and J 4 bases; nucleotides not matched to a gene: 10. This CDR3 comprises 17 residues. Germline CDR1 reads MNHEY; CDR2 reads SMNVEV (reference sequence). DNA for the CDR3: TGTGCCAGCAGTTCACCCCGGGACAGGGGGCGGAGAGAGACCCAGTACTTC. Its protein is CASSSPRDRGRRETQYF.

With regard to this clone: Additional DNA sequences in this sample encode the identical CDR3. The gene calls are TRBV5-1 and TRBJ2-3; 7 nucleotides match TRBD1. V lost 3 bases and J lost 1; bases outside the gene matches: 2. The CDR3 runs 14 residues. Germline loops: CDR1 SGHRS, CDR2 YFSETQ. CDR3 region: CASSSGTGTDTQYF. CDR3 DNA: TGCGCCAGCAGCTCCGGGACAGGCACAGATACGCAGTATTTT.

This clone was seen a single time. The chain is built from TRBV7-2 and TRBJ2-5; 7 bases are a match to TRBD2. CDR1 is SGHTA and CDR2 is FQGNSA in the germline V gene. The CDR3 has 16 residues. V was clipped by 5 bases and J by 5 bases; unmatched bases: 14. In DNA, the CDR3 is TGTGCCAGCAGCAGCCTAGGGGACTACCGGGGGGAGACCCAGTACTTC. This codes for CASSSLGDYRGETQYF.

The V call is TRBV30, the J call TRBJ1-6; no firm D call. Germline CDR1 is GTSNPN and CDR2 is SVGIG (reference sequence). The CDR3 is 12 amino acids. Trimming shortened V by 3 bases and J by 5 bases, and 5 bases separated the two germline ends. In DNA, the CDR3 is TGTGCCTGGAGAGAAAATAATTCACCCCTCCACTTT. Protein sequence: CAWRENNSPLHF.

The rearrangement uses TRBV7-8 and TRBJ1-5; D might be TRBD1 (6 bases). V was trimmed by 5 bases and J by 3 bases, leaving 17 bases between them. This CDR3 region has 16 residues. Looked up from germline, CDR1 is SGHVS and CDR2 is FQNEAQ. The CDR3 loop is CASSPRGPNFNQPQHF. CDR3 DNA sequence: TGTGCCAGCAGCCCCCGGGGGCCTAACTTCAATCAGCCCCAGCATTTT. The full variable domain, rest sourced from reference TRBV7-8 and TRBJ1-5, is GAGVSQSPRYKVAKRGQDVALRCDPISGHVSLFWYQQALGQGPEFLTYFQNEAQLDKSGLPSDRFFAERPEGSVSTLKIQRTQQEDSAVYLCASSPRGPNFNQPQHFGDGTRLSIL.

This clone was detected a few times. The chain couples TRBV11-2 to TRBJ2-2; TRBD1 matches 8 bases. The CDR3 consists of 15 residues. The V and J ends lost 1 base and 3 bases, in that order; junction bases with no gene match: 1. Germline CDR1 and CDR2: SGHAT and FQNNGV. CDR3 in amino acids: CASSLGTGYTGELFF. CDR3 nucleotide sequence: TGTGCCAGCAGCTTAGGGACAGGGTACACCGGGGAGCTGTTTTTT.

This clone was found a few times. The chain links TRBV10-2 to TRBJ2-1, with no clear D. V was shortened by 4 bases and J by 2 bases, with 6 bases between the two germline ends. The CDR3 has 13 amino acids. CDR1 and CDR2 (germline): WSHSY, SAAADI. The DNA for the CDR3 is TGCGCCAGCAGTGGGCAGGCCTACAATGAGCAGTTCTTC. Its translation is CASSGQAYNEQFF.

V usage is TRBV19 and J usage is TRBJ2-2; D gene ambiguous. Germline loops: CDR1 LNHDA, CDR2 SQIVND (reference sequence). V lost 7 bases, J lost 6 bases, and 18 bases lay in between. CDR3 length: 15 amino acids. In DNA, the CDR3 is TGTGCCAGTACCCCCGTTTTGGTGTTGGCCGGGGAGCTGTTTTTT. Residues: CASTPVLVLAGELFF. The entire variable domain, with the rest obtained from reference TRBV19 and TRBJ2-2, is as follows: DGGITQSPKYLFRKEGQNVTLSCEQNLNHDAMYWYRQDPGQGLRLIYYSQIVNDFQKGDIAEGYSVSREKKESFPLTVTSAQKNPTAFYLCASTPVLVLAGELFFGEGSRLTVL.

The CDR3 is CAWSRDRVPSGNTIYF. DNA for the CDR3: TGTGCCTGGAGTAGGGACAGGGTCCCCTCTGGAAACACCATATATTTT. The chain joins TRBV30 to TRBJ1-3, with TRBD1 matching 9 bases. The V gene's germline CDR1 is GTSNPN and CDR2 SVGIG (reference sequence). The CDR3 is made up of 16 amino acids. The V segment lost 2 bases and the J segment 0 bases; nucleotides outside the gene matches: 5. Complete variable domain (other parts from reference TRBV30 and TRBJ1-3): SQTIHQWPATLVQPVGSPLSLECTVEGTSNPNLYWYRQAAGRGLQLLFYSVGIGQISSEVPQNLSASRPQDRQFILSSKKLLLSDSGFYLCAWSRDRVPSGNTIYFGEGSWLTVV.

There are many counts of this clone. The gene calls are TRBV18 and TRBJ1-1, with D possibly matching TRBD1 (6 bases). This CDR3 comprises 16 residues. Germline CDR1 is KGHSH and CDR2 is LQKENI. V dropped 0 bases and J dropped 1 base, with 12 bases sitting between them. Written as DNA, the CDR3 is TGTGCCAGCTCACCACCGTCCGGACAGTCGAACACTGAAGCTTTCTTT. This gives the protein CASSPPSGQSNTEAFF.

This chain connects TRBV2 to TRBJ2-7; no firm D call. CDR1 and CDR2 from the germline V gene are SNHLY and FYNNEI. With 6 bases removed from V and 2 bases from J, the gap between germline ends came to 8 bases. This CDR3 spans 12 amino acids. Here the CDR3 reads CASREVPYEQYF. As DNA, the CDR3 is TGTGCCAGCAGAGAGGTACCCTACGAGCAGTACTTC.

The chain has TRBV29-1 and TRBJ2-3, with 10 bases aligning to TRBD2. The CDR3 has 16 amino acids. Germline V gene lookup returns CDR1 SQVTM and CDR2 ANQGSEA. Trimming cost V 6 bases and J 2 bases; bases outside gene matches: 11. The CDR3 sequence is CSVPSLLAGSTDTQYF. The CDR3 DNA reads as TGCAGCGTCCCCTCGCTACTAGCGGGATCCACAGATACGCAGTATTTT.

The gene calls are TRBV6-6 and TRBJ2-5; tentative D call: TRBD2 (5 bases). Trimming removed 8 bases from V and 2 bases from J, with 15 bases in between. The CDR3 loop spans 14 amino acids. Germline V gene lookup returns CDR1 MNHNY and CDR2 SVGAGI (reference sequence). The DNA of the CDR3 is TGTGCCAGCGCCCCCGGTGGGAGACAAGAGACCCAGTACTTC. Amino acids: CASAPGGRQETQYF.

The chain combines TRBV5-1 with TRBJ1-2, with 8 nucleotides matching TRBD1. V was pared by 2 bases and J by 7 bases, with 10 bases of the junction left unmatched. Germline V gene sequence: CDR1 SGHRS, CDR2 YFSETQ. The CDR3 length is 15 residues. The CDR3 bases are TGCGCCAGCAGCTTATCGTACGCAGGGGGCTCTGGCTACACCTTC. It is translated as CASSLSYAGGSGYTF.

The rearrangement uses TRBV5-1 and TRBJ1-1; tentative D call: TRBD1 (5 bases). Germline-derived CDR1 and CDR2 are SGHRS and YFSETQ. V was clipped by 0 bases and J by 6 bases, with 15 bases between them. The CDR3 loop spans 15 amino acids. The CDR3 protein is CASSLVDRAGAEAFF. For the CDR3, the DNA is TGCGCCAGCAGCTTGGTAGACCGAGCGGGGGCTGAAGCTTTCTTT.

The chain carries TRBV5-4 and TRBJ2-6; maybe TRBD2 (5 bases). V lost 1 base and J lost 0, with 14 bases in between. The CDR3 is 18 amino acids. CDR1 SGHNT and CDR2 YYREEE come from the germline V gene (reference sequence). CDR3 loop: CASSLYGVGISGANVLTF. The CDR3 nucleotides read TGTGCCAGCAGCTTGTACGGGGTAGGGATCTCTGGGGCCAACGTCCTGACTTTC.

The chain links TRBV6-1 to TRBJ2-7; D gene uncertain. Germline CDR1 reads MNHNS; CDR2 reads SASEGT. Trimming stripped 3 bases from V and 3 bases from J, with 6 bases between. The CDR3 extends over 12 amino acids. CDR3 nucleotide sequence: TGTGCCAGCAGTGATGACGTCTACGAGCAGTACTTC. Translated, it gives CASSDDVYEQYF.

The chain couples TRBV28 to TRBJ2-1; D uncertain. CDR3 length: 15 residues. The V gene lost 6 bases and the J gene lost 0 bases, with 12 bases spanning the gap. CDR1 is MDHEN and CDR2 is SYDVKM in the germline V gene. The CDR3 loop reads CASRNTGSSYNEQFF. The CDR3 DNA follows: TGTGCCAGCAGGAATACGGGTAGCTCCTACAATGAGCAGTTCTTC.

The gene calls are TRBV6-1 and TRBJ2-7, with TRBD2 as a possible D gene (6 bases). CDR1 and CDR2 (germline): MNHNS, SASEGT. Trimming pared 11 bases from V and 5 bases from J, leaving 16 bases between. The CDR3 consists of 12 residues. The CDR3: CAGQAGGDEQYF. CDR3 in DNA: TGTGCCGGCCAGGCTGGAGGGGACGAGCAGTACTTC.

In its sample, this clone was seen a few times. The V call is TRBV2, the J call TRBJ2-7, with D maybe TRBD2 (6 bases). Germline loops: CDR1 SNHLY, CDR2 FYNNEI. Trimming pared 11 bases from V and 2 bases from J, leaving 16 bases between. The CDR3 length is 13 residues. For the CDR3, the DNA is TGTGCCGGCGGGGACTTCGGCGCCTACGAGCAGTACTTC. Translation: CAGGDFGAYEQYF.

Regarding this clone: The junction shows a germline mismatch at one end, possibly a read error. The V call is TRBV11-2, the J call TRBJ2-6; D might be TRBD1 (5 bases). Germline-derived CDR1 and CDR2 are SGHAT and FQNNGV. CDR3 length: 13 amino acids. As DNA, the CDR3 is TGTGCCAGCAGCAGACCTGGGGCCAACGTCCCGACTTTC. Its protein is CASSRPGANVPTF.

This sequence joins TRBV28 and TRBJ1-3; 8 bases align to TRBD1. Germline V gene lookup returns CDR1 MDHEN and CDR2 SYDVKM. V dropped 5 bases and J dropped 4; count of bases not matched to a gene: 7. This CDR3 region has 15 residues. The CDR3 nucleotides are TGTGCCAGCAGTCCCAGGGGGCGCCTAGGAAACACCATATATTTT. This translates into CASSPRGRLGNTIYF.

This clone was recorded a few times. J is TRBJ2-1 and V is TRBV4-1, with 9 positions matching TRBD2. J lost 3 bases, V lost 1 base, and 4 bases had no gene match. The germline gives CDR1 MGHRA, CDR2 YSYEKL. This CDR3 spans 16 amino acids. This chain's CDR3 is CASSQGATSGYNEQFF. In DNA form, the CDR3 reads TGCGCCAGCAGCCAAGGTGCGACTAGCGGCTACAATGAGCAGTTCTTC.

The genes are TRBV10-3 and TRBJ1-1; tentatively, D is TRBD1 (6 bases). Germline loops: CDR1 ENHRY, CDR2 SYGVKD. The V end was cut by 3 bases, the J end by 6 bases, with 11 bases between. The CDR3 runs 13 residues. The CDR3 loop is CAISEGQSAEAFF. In nucleotides, the CDR3 is TGTGCCATCAGTGAAGGACAGTCGGCTGAAGCTTTCTTT.

V is TRBV6-1 and J is TRBJ2-2; D possibly corresponds to TRBD1 (6 bases). V was cut by 6 bases and J by 0 bases, with 11 bases left in between. The CDR3 runs to 15 residues. Germline V CDR1 and CDR2: MNHNS, SASEGT. The DNA for the CDR3 is TGTGCCAGCAGGGCGGACAGCCCGAACACCGGGGAGCTGTTTTTT. Translated: CASRADSPNTGELFF.

This chain links TRBV5-4 with TRBJ2-1; 7 bases line up with TRBD2. The germline V gene encodes CDR1 SGHNT and CDR2 YYREEE (reference sequence). The V segment lost 3 bases and the J segment 3 bases; nucleotides outside the gene matches: 15. The CDR3 runs to 18 residues. CDR3 sequence: CASSSPSRGSGYYNEQFF. CDR3 nucleotides: TGTGCCAGCAGCTCCCCCTCCCGGGGTAGCGGGTACTACAATGAGCAGTTCTTC.

V and J are TRBV5-4 and TRBJ2-5; TRBD2 aligns across 7 bases. The junction had 8 bases not matched to a gene; V was cut back by 1 base and J by 5 bases. In germline, CDR1 is SGHNT, CDR2 YYREEE (reference sequence). The CDR3 contains 15 residues. The CDR3 nucleotides read TGTGCCAGCAGCTTGCAGAAGCGGGGACGGGAGACCCAGTACTTC. Translated, it gives CASSLQKRGRETQYF.

The chain employs TRBV28 and TRBJ1-1; the D is unclear. The CDR3 length is 14 residues. Trimming pared 5 bases from V and 0 bases from J, leaving 10 bases between. Germline-derived CDR1 and CDR2 are MDHEN and SYDVKM. Written as DNA, the CDR3 is TGTGCCAGCAGTGCCCCGGGCCTGAACACTGAAGCTTTCTTT. It specifies CASSAPGLNTEAFF.

The V and J genes are TRBV11-2 and TRBJ1-2; 8 bases match TRBD1. CDR3 length: 17 residues. V trimming: 6 bases; J trimming: 6 bases; junction bases outside the gene matches: 18. CDR1 is SGHAT and CDR2 is FQNNGV in the germline V gene. The DNA of the CDR3 is TGTGCCAGCAGAAAGGTCGGACAGGGAGGCTCTCGCGATGGCTACACCTTC. Its translation is CASRKVGQGGSRDGYTF.

The rearrangement links TRBV5-1 to TRBJ2-1, with 11 bases identical to TRBD2. The V and J ends lost 4 bases and 0 bases, in that order; junction bases with no gene match: 9. CDR1 and CDR2 from the germline V gene are SGHRS and YFSETQ. This CDR3 has 18 amino acids. CDR3 amino acids: CASSPITSGSLSYNEQFF. CDR3 DNA sequence: TGCGCCAGCAGCCCTATTACTAGCGGGAGTCTCTCCTACAATGAGCAGTTCTTC.